This T cell receptor beta chain was sequenced for a study of Graves' ophthalmopathy and Graves' hyperthyroidism (dated by TCRdb to the late 2010s). At the level of the whole study: Hyperthyroidism was defined as stable when no progression to ophthalmopathy occurred within 18 months of follow-up. The study used TCR beta repertoire signatures to distinguish Graves' ophthalmopathy from Graves' hyperthyroidism and to predict progression to ophthalmopathy. In total, 135 blood samples were TCR-sequenced: roughly 45 ophthalmopathy, some 80 hyperthyroidism and approximately 17 hyperthyroidism-to-ophthalmopathy patients. To explore V-J signatures distinguishing ophthalmopathy from hyperthyroidism, a discovery set of about a hundred patients (more than 40 ophthalmopathy, 57 stable hyperthyroidism) was enrolled. The independent validation cohort included under 20 hyperthyroidism patients plus 17 patients who later progressed from hyperthyroidism to ophthalmopathy. T-cell repertoires of thyroid tissue and blood were compared in more than five hyperthyroidism patients. Once sampling was done, hyperthyroidism patients were given methimazole at a starting dose of 30 mg daily, while ophthalmopathy patients were given high-dose intravenous methylprednisolone. What the study reported, not specific to this receptor: In cross-validation, the 13-signature model distinguished ophthalmopathy from stable hyperthyroidism with approximately 90% sensitivity and approximately 81% specificity, while in the test set the corresponding values were about 80% and 75%. In validation, the model predicted ophthalmopathy progression with 70.59% sensitivity and roughly 72% specificity; eleven to twelve predicted patients were CT-confirmed with GO in a median of around 6 months. Most expanded thyroid clonotypes with frequency above 0.001 were also detected in blood, suggesting blood repertoires may reflect the thyroid immune response. Sample size was not statistically predetermined, and group allocation was not concealed from the investigators.

This clonotype was counted at least ten times. There is no known antigen for this receptor. No qualities accompany the bases; no much larger clone lies one base away. Patients with hyperthyroidism were aged 18 to 65 years, had been newly diagnosed, and had a disease duration of less than 2 months. Patients with other autoimmune diseases, uncontrolled infections, pregnancy or lactation were excluded. Clinical symptoms, serum thyroxine, TRAb, thyroid ultrasound and orbital computed tomography formed the basis of the diagnosis. Total RNA was extracted using Trizol reagent, and RNA quality was checked on an Agilent 2100 Bioanalyzer. TCR beta CDR3 regions were amplified from RNA transcripts for repertoire sequencing. A first-round RT-PCR used HTBI primers with the Qiagen OneStep RT-PCR kit, followed by a second-round multiplex PCR, size selection and purification. Sequencing of the libraries was carried out on an Illumina HiSeq2000 in paired-end mode with 100 bp reads. As for the original processing: SOAPnuke was used to process the reads, throwing out any read that had adapters, had uncalled bases, had a mean Phred below 15, or lacked an exact constant-primer or identifier match. COPE v1.2.5 was used to merge high-quality paired reads. Clonotypes were defined as unique nucleotide sequences and were aligned to IMGT TRB V, D and J references using MiTCR v1.1. Only V-J combinations with frequency above 0.0001 were analysed, covering over 99% of repertoires. For each V-J combination, a TCR clonal expansion and chaos score was defined as F50 clonal expansion divided by the chaos observed in the TCRdist matrix. Features were reduced by Welch's t-statistics and random forest to around 13 V-J combinations, which fed a naive Bayes classifier. The similarity between thyroid and blood repertoires was quantified using the Morisita-Horn index. TCRdb reran the public reads through fastp at Q25 and MiXCR, keeping productive beta chains. Rows matching on CDR3 protein sequence are summarized as one entry with the most common DNA and genes. These V and J calls rely on TCRdb rather than the paper's analysis. The sample table shows 580,000 or so distinct CDR3 sequences, and about 40% are seen once. The top ten clones comprise around 4.6% of the sample.

This TCR was sampled from an adult man with Graves' hyperthyroidism. The specimen sequenced was peripheral blood or thyroid tissue (not recorded which).

The CDR3 corresponds to CASSDGGRETPLYEQYF. The DNA sequence follows: TGCGCCAGCAGTGACGGCGGCAGGGAAACTCCTCTCTACGAGCAGTACTTC. This sequence uses TRBV10-1 and TRBJ2-7; TRBD1 is a possible D gene, resting on 5 matching bases. CDR1 and CDR2 were assigned from the germline V gene (reference sequence) as WNHNN and SYGVQD. The CDR3 runs 17 amino acids, cysteine and phenylalanine included. Left in the record is the CDR3 DNA by itself, 51 bases read in frame from the first base. V and J are truncated by 3 bases and 3 bases respectively, leaving an intervening sequence of 21 bases.